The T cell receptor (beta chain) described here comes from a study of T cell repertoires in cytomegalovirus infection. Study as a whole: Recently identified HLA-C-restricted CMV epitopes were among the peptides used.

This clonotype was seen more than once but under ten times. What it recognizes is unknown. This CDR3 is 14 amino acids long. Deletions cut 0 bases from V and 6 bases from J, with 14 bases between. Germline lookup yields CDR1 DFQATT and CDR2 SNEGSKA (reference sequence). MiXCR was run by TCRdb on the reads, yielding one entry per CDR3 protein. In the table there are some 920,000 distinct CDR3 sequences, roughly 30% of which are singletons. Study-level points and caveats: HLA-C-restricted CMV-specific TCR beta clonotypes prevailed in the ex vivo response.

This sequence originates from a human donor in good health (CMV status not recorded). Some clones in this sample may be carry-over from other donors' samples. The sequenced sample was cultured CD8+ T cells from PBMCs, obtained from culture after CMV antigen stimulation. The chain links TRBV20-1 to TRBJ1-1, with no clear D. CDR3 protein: CSARDWDSGAEAFF. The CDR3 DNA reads TGCAGTGCTAGAGATTGGGATAGTGGAGCTGAAGCTTTCTTT.